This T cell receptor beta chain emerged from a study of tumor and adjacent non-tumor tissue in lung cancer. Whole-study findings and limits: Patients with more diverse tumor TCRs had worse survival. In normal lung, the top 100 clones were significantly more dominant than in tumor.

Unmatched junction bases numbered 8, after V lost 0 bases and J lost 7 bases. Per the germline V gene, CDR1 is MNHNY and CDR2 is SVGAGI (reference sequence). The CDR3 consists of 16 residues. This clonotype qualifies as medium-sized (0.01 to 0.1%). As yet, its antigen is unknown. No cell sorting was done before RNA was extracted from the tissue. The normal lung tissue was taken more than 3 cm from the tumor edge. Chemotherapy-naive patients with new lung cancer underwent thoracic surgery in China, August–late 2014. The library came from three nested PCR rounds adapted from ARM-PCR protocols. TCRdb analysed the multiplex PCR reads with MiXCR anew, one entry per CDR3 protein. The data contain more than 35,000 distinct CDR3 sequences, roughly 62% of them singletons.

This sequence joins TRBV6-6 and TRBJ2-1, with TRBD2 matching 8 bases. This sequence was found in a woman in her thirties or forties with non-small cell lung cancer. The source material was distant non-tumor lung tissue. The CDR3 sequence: CASSYSRGGLENEQFF. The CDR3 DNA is TGTGCCAGCAGTTACTCCCGGGGGGGGCTAGAGAATGAGCAGTTCTTC.